One sample yielded the 12 T cell receptor beta chains listed below, sequenced in a study of shared clonotypes between healthy human individuals (dated by TCRdb to the early 2020s). The receptor library was made with the immunoSEQ multiplex PCR assay. Drawn from immuneACCESS, this table holds only the in-frame rearrangements with V and J called that TCRdb kept. Clones are partly lost; checked studies trace under half to an unresolved V gene and leave the rest unexplained. In all, the sample holds more than 2,000,000 clones, and more than 90% of those were seen once. The ten largest clones add up to roughly 0.14% of the sample. Sequenced input: naive CD4+ T cells sorted from blood. The cell subset or site label here, explained by the study, means: CD45RA+ positively selected. The source is a man younger than 35 in good health.

The chain recombines TRBV4-2 with TRBJ2-2; 8 bases line up with TRBD1. After removal of 1 base from V and 1 base from J, the junction contained 5 bases not matched to a gene. This CDR3 has 17 residues. Germline V gene sequence: CDR1 LGHNA, CDR2 YNFKEQ. The CDR3 DNA follows: TGTGCCAGCAGCCAAGTATCCGGACAGGGGAACACCGGGGAGCTGTTTTTT. This codes for CASSQVSGQGNTGELFF.

The chain uses TRBV6-5 and TRBJ2-7; TRBD1 agrees at 7 bases. The V segment lost 6 bases and the J segment 4 bases; nucleotides outside the gene matches: 0. The CDR3 contains 11 residues. Germline V gene sequence: CDR1 MNHEY, CDR2 SVGAGI. CDR3 sequence (DNA): TGTGCCAGCAGGACAGGGTACGAGCAGTACTTC. This encodes CASRTGYEQYF.

This sequence joins TRBV10-1 and TRBJ2-3, with D perhaps matching TRBD1 (6 bases). Trimming cost V 5 bases and J 5 bases, with 17 bases left between them. Germline assignment: CDR1 WNHNN and CDR2 SYGVQD (reference sequence). CDR3 length equals 15 residues. Written as DNA, the CDR3 is TGCGCCAGCAGTCGTATTCAGGGGATCATAGATACGCAGTATTTT. The encoded protein is CASSRIQGIIDTQYF.

This sequence joins TRBV2 and TRBJ1-2, with D possibly matching TRBD1 (5 bases). CDR1 is SNHLY, CDR2 FYNNEI, per germline. Trimming shortened V by 7 bases and J by 0 bases, and 15 bases separated the two germline ends. There are 15 residues in the CDR3. CDR3 DNA: TGTGCCAGCATAATGTTCAGGGCCCCTAACTATGGCTACACCTTC. Translating it yields CASIMFRAPNYGYTF.

With regard to this clone: Within the sample, other DNA sequences also encode this same CDR3. As DNA, the CDR3 is TGCGCCAGCAGCAGACTAGCGGGTAGCACAGATACGCAGTATTTT. This gives the protein CASSRLAGSTDTQYF. The gene calls are TRBV4-3 and TRBJ2-3; TRBD2 agrees at 10 bases. CDR3 length: 15 amino acids. V lost 5 bases, J lost 0 bases, and 2 bases stayed unmatched. Germline lookup yields CDR1 LGHNA and CDR2 YSLEER.

This chain uses TRBV6-5 with TRBJ2-5, with D possibly TRBD2 on 6 matching bases. TRBJ2-7 matches the DNA end more closely, so the J call is doubtful. Germline V lookup: CDR1 MNHEY, CDR2 SVGAGI. The CDR3 extends over 14 amino acids. This CDR3 is CASSETGTYYEQYF. CDR3 DNA sequence: TGTGCCAGCAGTGAGACCGGGACTTACTACGAGCAGTACTTC.

The rearrangement joins TRBV2 to TRBJ1-5; weak D call: TRBD1 (6 bases). Trimming shortened V by 5 bases and J by 7 bases, and 12 bases separated the two germline ends. The germline V gene encodes CDR1 SNHLY and CDR2 FYNNEI. This CDR3 region has 13 residues. The CDR3 DNA sequence: TGTGCCAGCAGTCAACAGGGAGAACAGCCCCAGCATTTT. Protein sequence: CASSQQGEQPQHF.

The chain is built from TRBV30 and TRBJ1-1; 10 positions match TRBD1. With 8 bases clipped from V and 5 bases from J, the junction kept 5 bases outside the gene matches. Per the germline V gene, CDR1 is GTSNPN and CDR2 is SVGIG (reference sequence). The CDR3 is 12 residues long. CDR3 coding DNA: TGTGCCCGAGGACAGGGGGGGACTGAAGCTTTCTTT. This sequence encodes CARGQGGTEAFF.

The J gene is TRBJ2-3, the V gene TRBV10-3; the D gene is possibly TRBD2 (6 bases). Germline CDR1 ENHRY, CDR2 SYGVKD. The CDR3 loop spans 15 amino acids. The V and J ends lost 0 bases and 4 bases respectively, with 11 bases between them. CDR3 in amino acids: CAISESRGEADTQYF. The CDR3 region has the DNA TGTGCCATCAGTGAGTCGAGAGGGGAGGCAGATACGCAGTATTTT.

The chain has TRBV29-1 and TRBJ1-1; D possibly corresponds to TRBD1 (6 bases). Trimming took 4 bases from V and 4 from J, leaving 10 bases between them. CDR1 and CDR2 (germline): SQVTM, ANQGSEA. CDR3 length equals 12 residues. The CDR3 reads CSVGEGGTEAFF. CDR3 nucleotide sequence: TGCAGCGTTGGTGAAGGGGGCACTGAAGCTTTCTTT.

The chain joins TRBV6-6 to TRBJ2-1; 10 bases are a match to TRBD2. The CDR3 is 15 amino acids. In germline, CDR1 is MNHNY, CDR2 SVGAGI (reference sequence). The ends lost 3 bases at V and 10 bases at J; junction bases unmatched: 9. The CDR3 coding sequence is TGTGCCAGCAGTTATCAGCCTAGCGGGAGAATAGAGCAGTTCTTC. Translation gives CASSYQPSGRIEQFF.

J is TRBJ1-2 and V is TRBV15; no clear D. V lost 0 bases to trimming and J lost 0 bases, with 8 bases between them. CDR1 and CDR2 (germline): LNHNV, YYDKDF (reference sequence). The CDR3 covers 15 residues. This CDR3 reads CATSRDPTANYGYTF. DNA for the CDR3: TGTGCCACCAGCAGAGATCCAACAGCTAACTATGGCTACACCTTC.